Below, 5 T cell receptor beta chains from the same sample are listed, as sequenced in a study of cytomegalovirus exposure and HLA in healthy donors. Using immunoSEQ multiplex PCR, the repertoire was profiled, and TCRdb retains in-frame clones only, with some absent. Among hundreds of thousands of clones listed, approximately 84% were seen once. The sample comprised PBMCs. Receptor source: a young man in good health and CMV-seropositive.

This clone was counted a single time. Compared with germline, one end of the junction differs, possibly owing to a read error. This rearrangement joins TRBV6-4 to TRBJ2-7; D gene unclear. CDR3 length: 14 amino acids. Germline V gene data show CDR1 as MRHNA and CDR2 as SNTAGT. DNA of the CDR3: TGTGCCAGCAGTGACTCTGAAACCTCCCACGAGCAGTACTTC. Protein sequence: CASSDSETSHEQYF.

This clone came up a few times. V and J are TRBV5-1 and TRBJ1-2; perhaps TRBD1 as D (6 bases). This CDR3 has 13 amino acids. V lost 0 bases and J lost 12, with 15 bases in between. CDR1 and CDR2 from the germline V gene are SGHRS and YFSETQ. CDR3: CASSLGTGIGNTF. The DNA for the CDR3 is TGCGCCAGCAGCTTGGGAACAGGGATCGGCAACACCTTC.

The chain employs TRBV5-1 and TRBJ2-7, with 7 bases aligning to TRBD2. V was pared by 1 base and J by 4 bases, with 11 bases of the junction left unmatched. Germline-derived CDR1 and CDR2 are SGHRS and YFSETQ. CDR3 length: 16 residues. CDR3 bases: TGCGCCAGCAGCTTGTTTAGCGGGCCTCCCGGATACGAGCAGTACTTC. Translating it yields CASSLFSGPPGYEQYF. The whole variable domain, filled in from reference TRBV5-1 and TRBJ2-7, reads KAGVTQTPRYLIKTRGQQVTLSCSPISGHRSVSWYQQTPGQGLQFLFEYFSETQRNKGNFPGRFSGRQFSNSRSEMNVSTLELGDSALYLCASSLFSGPPGYEQYFGPGTRLTVT.

As concerns this clone: The conserved phenylalanine or tryptophan is not found at the CDR3 terminus, so this likely reflects a read error. Because the CDR3's place on the DNA is in doubt, the DNA is left out and the CDR3 is given as listed by TCRdb. The V call is TRBV6-6, the J call TRBJ1-3. Germline assignment: CDR1 MNHNY and CDR2 SVGAGI (reference sequence). The CDR3 spans 15 amino acids, including both terminal residues. The CDR3: CASSSQGFNLGGHLV.

About this clone itself: The same CDR3 can be traced to other DNA sequences in this sample. The CDR3 DNA sequence: TGCGCCAGCAGCCTAGGACTAGCGGACTACAATGAGCAGTTCTTC. Amino acids: CASSLGLADYNEQFF. The chain couples TRBV5-1 to TRBJ2-1; 10 bases map to TRBD2. J was trimmed by 3 bases and V by 4 bases; bases with no gene match: 4. Per germline, CDR1 SGHRS and CDR2 YFSETQ. CDR3 size: 15 residues.